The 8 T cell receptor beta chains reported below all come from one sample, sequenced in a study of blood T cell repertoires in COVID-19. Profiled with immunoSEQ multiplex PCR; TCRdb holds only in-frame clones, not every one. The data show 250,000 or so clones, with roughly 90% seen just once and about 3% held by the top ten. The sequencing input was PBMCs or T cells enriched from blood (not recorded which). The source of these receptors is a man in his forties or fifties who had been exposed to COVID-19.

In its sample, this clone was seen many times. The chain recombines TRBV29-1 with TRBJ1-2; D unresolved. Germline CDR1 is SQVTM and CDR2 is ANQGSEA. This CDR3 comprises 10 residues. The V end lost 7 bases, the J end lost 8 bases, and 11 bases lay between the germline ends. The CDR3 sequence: CSADTTGYTF. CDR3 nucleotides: TGCAGCGCTGATACTACCGGCTACACCTTC.

The CDR3 reads CASSDWGGGNTEAFF. The CDR3 bases are TGTGCCAGCAGTGATTGGGGAGGGGGAAACACTGAAGCTTTCTTT. V and J are TRBV2 and TRBJ1-1, with a possible D match to TRBD1 (6 bases). CDR1 is SNHLY and CDR2 is FYNNEI in the germline V gene. There are 15 residues in the CDR3. Trimming left V 3 bases short and J 2 bases short, with 13 bases between.

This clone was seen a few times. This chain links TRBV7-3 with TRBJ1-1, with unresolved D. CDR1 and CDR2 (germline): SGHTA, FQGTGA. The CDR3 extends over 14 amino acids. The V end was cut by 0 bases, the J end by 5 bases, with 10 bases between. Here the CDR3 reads CASSLTYAGTEAFF. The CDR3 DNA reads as TGTGCCAGCAGCTTAACGTACGCCGGGACTGAAGCTTTCTTT. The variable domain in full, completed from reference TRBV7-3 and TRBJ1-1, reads GAGVSQTPSNKVTEKGKYVELRCDPISGHTALYWYRQSLGQGPEFLIYFQGTGAADDSGLPNDRFFAVRPEGSVSTLKIQRTERGDSAVYLCASSLTYAGTEAFFGQGTRLTVV.

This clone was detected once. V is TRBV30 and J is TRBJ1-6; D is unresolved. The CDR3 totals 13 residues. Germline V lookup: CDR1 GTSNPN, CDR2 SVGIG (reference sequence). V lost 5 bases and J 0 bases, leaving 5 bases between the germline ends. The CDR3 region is CAWLSSYNSPLHF. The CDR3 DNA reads TGTGCCTGGCTCAGCTCCTATAATTCACCCCTCCACTTT.

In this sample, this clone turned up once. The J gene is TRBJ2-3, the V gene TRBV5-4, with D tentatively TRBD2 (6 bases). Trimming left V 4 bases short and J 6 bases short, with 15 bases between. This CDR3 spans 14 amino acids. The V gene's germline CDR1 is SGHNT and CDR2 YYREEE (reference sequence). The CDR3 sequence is CASSRTGEKDTQYF. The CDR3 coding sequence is TGTGCCAGCAGCCGGACGGGGGAGAAGGATACGCAGTATTTT.

This chain's CDR3 is CASSLGLAGPQEQYF. CDR3 nucleotide sequence: TGCGCCAGCAGCTTGGGTCTAGCGGGACCTCAAGAGCAGTACTTC. V gene TRBV5-1 combines with J gene TRBJ2-7; 9 nucleotides line up with TRBD2. The CDR3 covers 15 residues. CDR1 and CDR2 from the germline V gene are SGHRS and YFSETQ. The V gene end was trimmed by 0 bases and the J gene end by 7 bases; junction bases not matched to a gene: 8. The entire variable domain, with the rest obtained from reference TRBV5-1 and TRBJ2-7, is as follows: KAGVTQTPRYLIKTRGQQVTLSCSPISGHRSVSWYQQTPGQGLQFLFEYFSETQRNKGNFPGRFSGRQFSNSRSEMNVSTLELGDSALYLCASSLGLAGPQEQYFGPGTRLTVT.

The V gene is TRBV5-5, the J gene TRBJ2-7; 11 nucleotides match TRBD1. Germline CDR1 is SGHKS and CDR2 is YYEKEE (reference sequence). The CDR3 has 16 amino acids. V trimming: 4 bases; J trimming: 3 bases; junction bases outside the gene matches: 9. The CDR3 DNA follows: TGTGCCAGCAGCATCGAACCCGGGACAGGGGGCTACGAGCAGTACTTC. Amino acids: CASSIEPGTGGYEQYF.

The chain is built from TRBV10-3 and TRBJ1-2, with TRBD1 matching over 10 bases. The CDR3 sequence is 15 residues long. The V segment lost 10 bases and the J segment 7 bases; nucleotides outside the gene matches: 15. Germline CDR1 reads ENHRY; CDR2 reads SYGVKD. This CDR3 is CATQPTGQGVGGYTF. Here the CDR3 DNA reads TGTGCCACCCAGCCAACTGGACAGGGGGTAGGTGGCTACACCTTC.